A single sample is the source of the 8 T cell receptor beta chains below, sequenced in a study of blood T cell repertoires in COVID-19. Clones were sequenced by immunoSEQ multiplex PCR, and TCRdb holds only the in-frame ones, with some missing. The profile shows roughly 220,000 clones, roughly 90% of them singletons. Sequencing was carried out using PBMCs or T cells enriched from blood (not recorded which). The receptors were sampled from a woman aged 40 to 50 with acute COVID-19.

V is TRBV2 and J is TRBJ1-2; D unresolved. Trimming removed 3 bases at V and 2 bases at J, with 19 bases between. This CDR3 has 17 residues. Germline V lookup: CDR1 SNHLY, CDR2 FYNNEI. The CDR3 region has the DNA TGTGCCAGCAGTGAGTCGTCGCCAGGAACTGTGAACTATGGCTACACCTTC. It specifies CASSESSPGTVNYGYTF.

The V call is TRBV2, the J call TRBJ2-1, with a tentative D call TRBD2 (6 bases). The CDR3 runs 15 residues. V lost 8 bases to trimming and J lost 10 bases, with 24 bases between them. Germline CDR1 and CDR2: SNHLY and FYNNEI. The CDR3 DNA follows: TGTGCCAGCGGGGGGTTACTCCGCCGGTGGTCGGAGCAGTTCTTC. Amino acids: CASGGLLRRWSEQFF.

This clone has a handful of counts. This chain joins TRBV4-3 and TRBJ1-5; D is unresolved. Germline V gene lookup returns CDR1 LGHNA and CDR2 YSLEER. The CDR3 length is 15 residues. The ends were cut back, 0 bases at V and 6 bases at J, with 12 bases in the middle. The CDR3 loop reads CASSQDLTVLQPQHF. Written as DNA, the CDR3 is TGCGCCAGCAGCCAAGATCTAACAGTTCTTCAGCCCCAGCATTTT.

The gene calls are TRBV5-1 and TRBJ1-3, with 9 nucleotides matching TRBD1. Germline CDR1 SGHRS, CDR2 YFSETQ. This CDR3 has 16 amino acids. The V and J ends lost 0 bases and 3 bases, in that order; junction bases with no gene match: 4. CDR3: CASSLAGQGYGNTIYF. DNA of the CDR3: TGCGCCAGCAGCTTGGCGGGACAGGGTTATGGAAACACCATATATTTT.

The chain carries TRBV19 and TRBJ1-1; D might be TRBD1 (6 bases). There are 19 residues in the CDR3. The V gene lost 4 bases and the J gene lost 4 bases, with 28 bases spanning the gap. Germline loops: CDR1 LNHDA, CDR2 SQIVND (reference sequence). CDR3 in DNA: TGTGCCAGTAGTAACAATCCATTTAACAGGGTAGGAAGGGTCACTGAAGCTTTCTTT. It codes for CASSNNPFNRVGRVTEAFF.

This chain links TRBV5-1 with TRBJ1-3; TRBD1 agrees at 7 bases. Per germline, CDR1 SGHRS and CDR2 YFSETQ. V trimming: 4 bases; J trimming: 4 bases; junction bases outside the gene matches: 5. This CDR3 is built from 14 residues. The CDR3 reads CASSQGQIGNTIYF. The CDR3 coding sequence is TGCGCCAGCAGCCAGGGACAGATCGGAAACACCATATATTTT.

The chain carries TRBV11-2 and TRBJ2-1; 9 nucleotides agree with TRBD2. The CDR3 is made up of 17 amino acids. V shed 0 bases, J shed 9 bases, and the junction held 12 bases outside the gene matches. Per germline, CDR1 SGHAT and CDR2 FQNNGV. CDR3 sequence: CASSLDLRGGRGGEQFF. The CDR3 DNA is TGTGCCAGCAGCTTAGATCTGCGGGGGGGCCGGGGAGGTGAGCAGTTCTTC.

This chain links TRBV9 with TRBJ1-2; weak D call: TRBD1 (5 bases). With 3 bases removed from V and 3 bases from J, the gap between germline ends came to 15 bases. Per germline, CDR1 SGDLS and CDR2 YYNGEE. The CDR3 totals 15 residues. CDR3 loop: CASSATGLPYYGYTF. In DNA form, the CDR3 reads TGTGCCAGCAGCGCAACGGGACTTCCGTACTATGGCTACACCTTC.